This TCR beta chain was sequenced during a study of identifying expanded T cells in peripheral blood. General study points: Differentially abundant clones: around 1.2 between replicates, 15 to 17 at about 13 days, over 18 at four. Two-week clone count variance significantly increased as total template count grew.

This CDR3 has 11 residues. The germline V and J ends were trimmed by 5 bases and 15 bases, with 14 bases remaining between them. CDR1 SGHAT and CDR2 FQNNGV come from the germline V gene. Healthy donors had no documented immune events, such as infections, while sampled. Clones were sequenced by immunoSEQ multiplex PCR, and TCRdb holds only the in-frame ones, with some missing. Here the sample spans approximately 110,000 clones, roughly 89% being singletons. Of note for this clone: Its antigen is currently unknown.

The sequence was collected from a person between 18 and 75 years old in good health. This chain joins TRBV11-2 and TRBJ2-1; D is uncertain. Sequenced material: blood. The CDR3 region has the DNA TGTGCCAGCAGCCCTGGGGATGTAATGTTCTTC. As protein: CASSPGDVMFF.